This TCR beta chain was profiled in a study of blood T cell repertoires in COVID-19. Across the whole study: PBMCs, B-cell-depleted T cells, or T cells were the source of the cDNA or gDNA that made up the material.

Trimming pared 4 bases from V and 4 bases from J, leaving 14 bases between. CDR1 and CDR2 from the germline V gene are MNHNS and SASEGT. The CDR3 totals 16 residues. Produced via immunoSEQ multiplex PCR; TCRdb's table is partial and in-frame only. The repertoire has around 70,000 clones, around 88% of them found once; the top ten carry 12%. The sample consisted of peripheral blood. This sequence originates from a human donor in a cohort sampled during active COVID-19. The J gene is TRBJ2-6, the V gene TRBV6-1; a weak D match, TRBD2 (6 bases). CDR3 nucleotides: TGTGCCAGCAGTGTAATCCGGGGGAGCGGGGCCAACGTCCTGACTTTC. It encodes CASSVIRGSGANVLTF.